This T cell receptor (beta chain) is from a study of metastatic and nonmetastatic thyroid tumors. Remarks on this clone: Its matching antigen is unknown.

CDR1 and CDR2 from the germline V gene are SGHAT and FQDESV (reference sequence). V was cut by 1 base and J by 1 base, with 17 bases left in between. This CDR3 has 17 residues. Ahead of thyroid surgery, no patient had received treatment of any kind. Overall study findings and caveats: As reported, TCR beta diversity in blood and tumor was significantly higher in malignant thyroid tumors than in benign nodules.

TCRdb called clones again from the PCR reads with MiXCR. Of roughly 10,000 clones detected, approximately 34% appear once; the ten largest clones hold under 25%. The sequencing input was tumor tissue. The genes are TRBV11-1 and TRBJ2-7; D remains unclear. The receptor comes from a female donor with papillary thyroid cancer or a benign thyroid nodule (not recorded which). Some clones in this sample may be carry-over from other donors' samples. The DNA of the CDR3 is TGTGCCAGCAGCTTAGGCCCCGACCGTGGGTCATCCTACGAGCAGTACTTC. Amino acids: CASSLGPDRGSSYEQYF.